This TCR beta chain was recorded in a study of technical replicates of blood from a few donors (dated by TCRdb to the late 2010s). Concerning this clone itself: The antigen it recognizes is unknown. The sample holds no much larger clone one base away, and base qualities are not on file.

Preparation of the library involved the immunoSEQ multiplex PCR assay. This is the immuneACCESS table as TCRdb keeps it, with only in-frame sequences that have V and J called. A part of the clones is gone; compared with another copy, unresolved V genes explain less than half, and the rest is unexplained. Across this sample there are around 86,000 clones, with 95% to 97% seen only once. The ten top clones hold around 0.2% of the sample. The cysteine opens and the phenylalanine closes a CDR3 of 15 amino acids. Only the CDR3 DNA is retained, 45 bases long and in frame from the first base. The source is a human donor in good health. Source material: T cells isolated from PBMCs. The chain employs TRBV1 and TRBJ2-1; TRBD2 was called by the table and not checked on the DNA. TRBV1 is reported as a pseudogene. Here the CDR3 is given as CTSSLSFSADNEQFF. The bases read TGCACCAGCAGCCTAAGTTTTTCGGCGGACAATGAGCAGTTCTTC.